The sequence of this T cell receptor (beta chain) was determined in a study of blood T cell repertoires in COVID-19. Study as a whole: The samples span acute and convalescent COVID-19 from the United States, Italy and Spain. PBMCs, B-cell-depleted T cells, or T cells provided the cDNA or gDNA that made up the material.

Data came from immunoSEQ multiplex PCR; TCRdb stores just in-frame clones and leaves some out. The table records approximately 190,000 clones, around 84% of them present only once. Participants were aged about 18 to 90 years, lived in some 23 US areas, and enrolled virtually. Participant-reported clinical history was the basis for cohort assignment. The sample was PBMCs or T cells enriched from blood (not recorded which). This TCR came from a woman aged 30 to 39 who had been exposed to COVID-19.

The CDR3 sequence is CASSIRTGKSPSNQPQHF. In DNA, the CDR3 is TGTGCCAGTAGTATCCGGACAGGGAAGTCCCCTAGCAATCAGCCCCAGCATTTT. The chain carries TRBV19 and TRBJ1-5; 8 bases fit TRBD1. With 3 bases clipped from V and 0 bases from J, the junction kept 10 bases outside the gene matches. This CDR3 is 18 amino acids long. Germline values: CDR1 LNHDA, CDR2 SQIVND (reference sequence). The full variable domain, its missing parts supplied by reference TRBV19 and TRBJ1-5, is DGGITQSPKYLFRKEGQNVTLSCEQNLNHDAMYWYRQDPGQGLRLIYYSQIVNDFQKGDIAEGYSVSREKKESFPLTVTSAQKNPTAFYLCASSIRTGKSPSNQPQHFGDGTRLSIL.